This T cell receptor (beta chain) was sequenced for a study of human T cells and chemical hapten exposure. Findings and caveats of the study: Expanded TCRs formed significantly more large CDR3 similarity clusters than controls.

This CDR3 has 16 amino acids. V was clipped by 6 bases and J by 5 bases, with 17 bases between them. Looked up from germline, CDR1 is MNHNS and CDR2 is SASEGT. This clonotype was counted ten times or more. What it binds is unknown. TCRdb processed the RACE reads anew with MiXCR; each CDR3 protein has one entry. This sample has 28,000 or so distinct CDR3 sequences, with 5.8% found just once. The time point: patch test 3, about 24 weeks after DPC sensitization. Indicated treatment: therapeutic diphenylcyclopropenone sensitization with weekly scalp DPC. This clonotype was sampled from a young man with alopecia areata. Some clones in this sample may be carry-over from other donors' samples. The sequenced sample was whole blood, obtained in connection with sensitization to the hapten diphenylcyclopropenone (DPC). The chain links TRBV6-1 to TRBJ1-6; possible D gene TRBD1, 5 bases. The CDR3 region has the DNA TGTGCCAGCAGCGTGGATTGGGACGGAAATAATTCACCCCTCCACTTT. Its protein product is CASSVDWDGNNSPLHF.